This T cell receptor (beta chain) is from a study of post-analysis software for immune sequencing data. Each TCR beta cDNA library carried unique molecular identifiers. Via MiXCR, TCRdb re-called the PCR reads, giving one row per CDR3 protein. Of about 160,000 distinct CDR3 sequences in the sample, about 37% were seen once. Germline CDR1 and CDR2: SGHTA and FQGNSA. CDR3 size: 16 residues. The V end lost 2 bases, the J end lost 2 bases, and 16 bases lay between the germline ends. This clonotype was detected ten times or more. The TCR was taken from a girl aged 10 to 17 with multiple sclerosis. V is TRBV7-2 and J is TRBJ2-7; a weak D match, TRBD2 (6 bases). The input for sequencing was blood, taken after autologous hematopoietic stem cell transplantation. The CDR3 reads CASSLRGMGLTYEQYF. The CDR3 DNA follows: TGTGCCAGCAGCTTAAGAGGAATGGGACTGACCTACGAGCAGTACTTC. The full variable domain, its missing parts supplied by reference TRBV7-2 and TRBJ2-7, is GAGVSQSPSNKVTEKGKDVELRCDPISGHTALYWYRQSLGQGLEFLIYFQGNSAPDKSGLPSDRFSAERTGGSVSTLTIQRTQQEDSAVYLCASSLRGMGLTYEQYFGPGTRLTVT.